This TCR beta chain stems from a study of cytomegalovirus exposure and HLA in healthy donors. Overall study findings and caveats: In a later analysis, at a false discovery rate of 0.05, under 20,000 TCR beta sequences were associated with HLA alleles.

Concerning this clone: What it binds is not known.

The CDR3 length is 16 residues. V shed 2 bases, J shed 3 bases, and the junction held 8 bases outside the gene matches. Germline V CDR1 and CDR2: MNHEY, SVGAGI. PCR primers comprised 60 Vbeta and 13 Jbeta primers. Some clones are missing from TCRdb's copy, which holds only in-frame ones; the method was immunoSEQ multiplex PCR. The table lists about 170,000 clones, approximately 70% of them singletons. The receptor comes from a woman aged 18-29 years in good health and CMV-seropositive. This sequence joins TRBV6-5 and TRBJ2-5; TRBD2 aligns across 8 bases. Sequencing used PBMCs. The CDR3 nucleotides are TGTGCCAGCAGTTACCTACGAGCGGGGGATGAAGAGACCCAGTACTTC. This codes for CASSYLRAGDEETQYF.